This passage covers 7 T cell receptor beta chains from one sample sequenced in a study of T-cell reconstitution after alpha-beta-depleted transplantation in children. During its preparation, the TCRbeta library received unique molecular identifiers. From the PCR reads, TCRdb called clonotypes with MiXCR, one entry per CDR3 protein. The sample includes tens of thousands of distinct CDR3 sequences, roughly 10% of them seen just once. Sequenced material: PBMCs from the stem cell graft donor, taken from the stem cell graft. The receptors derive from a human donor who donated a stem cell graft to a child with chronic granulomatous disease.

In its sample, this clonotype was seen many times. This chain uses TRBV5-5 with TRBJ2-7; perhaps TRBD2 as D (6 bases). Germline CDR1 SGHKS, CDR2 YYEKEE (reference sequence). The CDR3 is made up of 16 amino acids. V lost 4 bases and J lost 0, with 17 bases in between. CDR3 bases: TGTGCCAGCAGCCAGTCCTTCTTGACTAGCTCCTACGAGCAGTACTTC. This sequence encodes CASSQSFLTSSYEQYF. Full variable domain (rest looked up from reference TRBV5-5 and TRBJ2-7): DAGVTQSPTHLIKTRGQQVTLRCSPISGHKSVSWYQQVLGQGPQFIFQYYEKEERGRGNFPDRFSARQFPNYSSELNVNALLLGDSALYLCASSQSFLTSSYEQYFGPGTRLTVT.

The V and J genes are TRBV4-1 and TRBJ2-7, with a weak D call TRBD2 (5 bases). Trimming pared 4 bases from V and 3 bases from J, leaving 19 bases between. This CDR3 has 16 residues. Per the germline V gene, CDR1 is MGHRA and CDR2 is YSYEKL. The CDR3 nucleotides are TGCGCCAGCAGCCTGGAGGATGTAACTCCTCGCTACGAGCAGTACTTC. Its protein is CASSLEDVTPRYEQYF.

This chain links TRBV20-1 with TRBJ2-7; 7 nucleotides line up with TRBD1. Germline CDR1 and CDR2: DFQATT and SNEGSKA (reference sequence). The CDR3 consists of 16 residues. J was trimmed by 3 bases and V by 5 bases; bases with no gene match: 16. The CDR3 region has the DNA TGCAGTGCTTCCCGGGCTACGGGACAGAAAAACTACGAGCAGTACTTC. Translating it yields CSASRATGQKNYEQYF.

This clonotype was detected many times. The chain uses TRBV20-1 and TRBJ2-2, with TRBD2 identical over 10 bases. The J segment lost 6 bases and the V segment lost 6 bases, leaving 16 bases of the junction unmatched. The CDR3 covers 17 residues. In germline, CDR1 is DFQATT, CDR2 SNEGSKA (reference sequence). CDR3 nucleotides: TGCAGTGCGGACCCTGGGTTTCCCGGGACTAGCGCCGGGGAGCTGTTTTTT. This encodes CSADPGFPGTSAGELFF.

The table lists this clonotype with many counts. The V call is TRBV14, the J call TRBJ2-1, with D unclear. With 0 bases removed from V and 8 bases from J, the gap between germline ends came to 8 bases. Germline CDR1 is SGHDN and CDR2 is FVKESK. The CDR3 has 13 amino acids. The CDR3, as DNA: TGTGCCAGCAGCCAAGAAAGGACCGATGAGCAGTTCTTC. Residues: CASSQERTDEQFF.

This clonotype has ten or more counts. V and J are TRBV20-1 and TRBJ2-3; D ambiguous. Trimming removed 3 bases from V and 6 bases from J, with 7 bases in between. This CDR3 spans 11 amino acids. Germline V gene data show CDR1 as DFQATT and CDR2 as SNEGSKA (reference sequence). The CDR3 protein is CSASYGDTQYF. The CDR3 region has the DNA TGCAGTGCTAGTTATGGGGATACGCAGTATTTT.

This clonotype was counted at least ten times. Here the CDR3 DNA reads TGCGCCAGCAGCCTTGGGTGGGCAGGTCAAGAGACCCAGTACTTC. Its protein is CASSLGWAGQETQYF. This chain uses TRBV5-1 with TRBJ2-5; no firm D call. This CDR3 has 15 residues. The V end lost 4 bases, the J end lost 2 bases, and 15 bases lay between the germline ends. CDR1 is SGHRS, CDR2 YFSETQ, per germline.